This entry lists 4 T cell receptor beta chains sequenced from one sample in a study of T cell repertoires in cytomegalovirus infection. Antigens of these TCRs are unknown. In TCRdb, the reads were re-called with MiXCR into one record per CDR3 protein. The sample contains 50,000 to 65,000 distinct CDR3 sequences, over 15% of which appear only once. The sequences come from CD8+ T cells from cultured PBMCs, collected from culture after CMV antigen stimulation. The source of these receptors is a human donor in good health (CMV status not recorded). Some clones in this sample may be carry-over from other donors' samples.

This clonotype was seen repeatedly, ten times or more. V and J are TRBV5-1 and TRBJ2-1; 8 positions match TRBD1. Germline-derived CDR1 and CDR2 are SGHRS and YFSETQ. This CDR3 contains 15 residues. V lost 5 bases and J lost 3; bases outside the gene matches: 7. CDR3 residues: CASSSAGTGYNEQFF. CDR3 bases: TGCGCCAGCAGTTCGGCCGGGACAGGCTACAATGAGCAGTTCTTC.

Only a few counts were recorded for this clonotype. CDR3 amino acids: CASSYIPGGGQGPQDTQYF. CDR3 nucleotide sequence: TGTGCCAGCAGCTACATCCCCGGGGGCGGGCAAGGGCCCCAGGATACGCAGTATTTT. The chain recombines TRBV7-2 with TRBJ2-3; either TRBD1 or TRBD2 may supply D (6 bases each). Germline V gene data show CDR1 as SGHTA and CDR2 as FQGNSA. Trimming pared 4 bases from V and 6 bases from J, leaving 29 bases between. The CDR3 sequence is 19 residues long.

This clonotype turned up a few times. J is TRBJ2-3 and V is TRBV7-3; no reliable D call. Germline CDR1 reads SGHTA; CDR2 reads FQGTGA. The germline V and J ends were trimmed by 0 bases and 5 bases, with 6 bases remaining between them. CDR3 size: 13 residues. CDR3 in DNA: TGTGCCAGCAGCTTAACGGTGAGAGATACGCAGTATTTT. Its translation is CASSLTVRDTQYF.

This clonotype has just one count. Relative to the germline gene, one junction end is altered; a read error may explain this. The V gene is TRBV7-3, the J gene TRBJ2-3; TRBD2 is a possible D gene (6 bases). From germline, CDR1 is SGHTA and CDR2 FQGTGA. CDR3 length: 15 amino acids. Written as DNA, the CDR3 is TGTGCCATCAGCTTACTTGGGGGGAGCACAGATACGCAGTATTTT. Residues: CAISLLGGSTDTQYF.